This T cell receptor beta chain originates from a study of blood T cell repertoires in COVID-19. Overall study context: There were acute and convalescent COVID-19 samples, and they came from the United States, Italy and Spain. The cDNA or gDNA used as material had been derived from T cells, B-cell-depleted T cells, or PBMCs.

Generated by immunoSEQ multiplex PCR, the TCRdb table keeps only in-frame clones and is missing some. The sample has roughly 57,000 clones; about 70% are singletons. This TCR derives from a woman between 65 and 79 years old with acute or convalescent COVID-19. Source material: peripheral blood.

The DNA for the CDR3 is TGTGCCAGCACCGAAGGGGGGGTGGCGAACTATGGCTACACCTTC. Translating it yields CASTEGGVANYGYTF. The V gene is TRBV6-5, the J gene TRBJ1-2, with D possibly TRBD1 on 6 matching bases. V dropped 7 bases and J dropped 2 bases, with 17 bases sitting between them. The CDR3 extends over 15 amino acids. Germline V lookup: CDR1 MNHEY, CDR2 SVGAGI.